The rows below give T cell receptor beta chains drawn from one sample of a study of T cell repertoires in cytomegalovirus infection. One entry per CDR3 protein results from TCRdb running MiXCR on the reads. This repertoire shows about 360,000 distinct CDR3 sequences, about a sixth found once; its top ten account for around 8.6%. The sample comprised PBMCs. These receptor sequences come from a human donor in good health (CMV status not recorded). Some clones in this sample may be carry-over from other donors' samples. The conserved cysteine and the conserved F or W are not part of the CDR3 here. The order of the fields is D gene, J gene, V gene, CDR3 length, CDR3 protein. The D gene is left open where the match is weak.

TRBD1 TRBJ1-5 TRBV12-5 15 ASGFFPGRGRIQPQH
TRBD1 TRBJ2-2 TRBV29-1 13 SVPRTGRDTGELF
TRBD1 TRBJ1-2 TRBV7-9 15 ASSLWTGQANHYGYT
NA TRBJ1-2 TRBV5-4 14 ASSLGGSGSGRGYT
TRBD1 TRBJ1-5 TRBV7-6 17 ASSPLGARGQASNQPQH
NA TRBJ2-1 TRBV7-2 11 ASSLDRYNEQF
TRBD2 TRBJ2-2 TRBV2 15 ASSEGRGGLSTGELF
TRBD2 TRBJ2-7 TRBV20-1 12 SASVRGVPYEQY
TRBD1 TRBJ1-2 TRBV27 13 ASFRTGGFSYGYT
NA TRBJ2-7 TRBV2 13 ASSVPGTVGNEQY
TRBD2 TRBJ2-1 TRBV7-6 14 ASSLVSGSYTNEQF
NA TRBJ2-7 TRBV7-6 13 ASSLGFGQTYEQY
NA TRBJ2-7 TRBV18 11 ASSPDSSYEQY
NA TRBJ1-1 TRBV10-2 11 ASSDLASREAF
TRBD1 TRBJ1-5 TRBV5-5 11 ASSDRDRQPQH
NA TRBJ1-2 TRBV19 12 ASSWEGVNYGYT
NA TRBJ2-3 TRBV2 12 ASTVPMNPDTQY
TRBD1 TRBJ2-3 TRBV28 14 ASSFRTGRPPDTQY
NA TRBJ1-5 TRBV19 13 ASSRKPTGIQPQH
TRBD2 TRBJ2-7 TRBV20-1 11 SAGSGGSYEQY
TRBD2 TRBJ2-1 TRBV28 13 ASKRLAGGSNEQF
NA TRBJ2-1 TRBV7-2 12 ASSLGFRPNEQF
NA TRBJ2-6 TRBV20-1 11 SASSSGANVLT
NA TRBJ2-5 TRBV19 12 ASSERGLRETQY
TRBD2 TRBJ2-1 TRBV2 12 ASTGTSGYNEQF
NA TRBJ2-5 TRBV7-9 12 ASDIGGSQETQY
NA TRBJ2-1 TRBV7-2 11 ASSEVWGNEQF
TRBD1 TRBJ2-3 TRBV20-1 12 SGPQGAPTDTQY
NA TRBJ2-7 TRBV12-3/TRBV12-4 12 ASEPPEGPHEQY
TRBD2 TRBJ2-1 TRBV7-2 14 ASSRFGAGAYNEQF
NA TRBJ1-3 TRBV7-2 14 ASSSRPGTSGNTIY
NA TRBJ1-1 TRBV12-3/TRBV12-4 14 ASSPIRGTENTEAF
NA TRBJ1-5 TRBV23-1 11 ASPGGGAQPQH
TRBD2 TRBJ2-2 TRBV20-1 14 SATRREKWDTGELF
NA TRBJ2-5 TRBV10-3 10 AIGASGETQY
TRBD2 TRBJ2-3 TRBV20-1 12 SGRLAGMTDTQY
NA TRBJ2-3 TRBV10-3 9 AISEADTQY
TRBD1 TRBJ2-2 TRBV6-2/TRBV6-3 12 ASRTGSGTGELF
NA TRBJ2-1 TRBV12-3/TRBV12-4 10 ASSRALSGQF
NA TRBJ2-1 TRBV11-2 13 ASSLGLAARMEQF
NA TRBJ1-2 TRBV7-9 13 ASSSPLGSNYGYT
NA TRBJ1-5 TRBV12-3/TRBV12-4 12 ASSFIGAHQPQH
NA TRBJ1-5 TRBV18 13 ASSPTQGQNQPQH
NA TRBJ2-3 TRBV19 12 ASESLVGSDTQY
NA TRBJ2-1 TRBV12-3/TRBV12-4 10 AGSRTYNEQF
NA TRBJ2-3 TRBV7-9 14 ASSLPPRGFTDTQY
TRBD2 TRBJ2-1 TRBV18 14 ASSPGGERLYNEQF
TRBD2 TRBJ2-7 TRBV29-1 12 SVASGGPHYEQY
TRBD2 TRBJ2-1 TRBV27 12 ASGTGTNYNEQF
TRBD1 TRBJ2-7 TRBV7-8 15 ASSPLPGQGGSYEQY
NA TRBJ2-3 TRBV5-1 14 ASSLGLGASTDTQY
NA TRBJ1-5 TRBV4-1 13 ASSQDASPNQPQH
NA TRBJ1-2 TRBV7-9 11 ASSGGGPYGYT
TRBD1 TRBJ1-5 TRBV6-6 10 AGGTGNQPQH
NA TRBJ2-7 TRBV12-3/TRBV12-4 10 ASARSSYEQY